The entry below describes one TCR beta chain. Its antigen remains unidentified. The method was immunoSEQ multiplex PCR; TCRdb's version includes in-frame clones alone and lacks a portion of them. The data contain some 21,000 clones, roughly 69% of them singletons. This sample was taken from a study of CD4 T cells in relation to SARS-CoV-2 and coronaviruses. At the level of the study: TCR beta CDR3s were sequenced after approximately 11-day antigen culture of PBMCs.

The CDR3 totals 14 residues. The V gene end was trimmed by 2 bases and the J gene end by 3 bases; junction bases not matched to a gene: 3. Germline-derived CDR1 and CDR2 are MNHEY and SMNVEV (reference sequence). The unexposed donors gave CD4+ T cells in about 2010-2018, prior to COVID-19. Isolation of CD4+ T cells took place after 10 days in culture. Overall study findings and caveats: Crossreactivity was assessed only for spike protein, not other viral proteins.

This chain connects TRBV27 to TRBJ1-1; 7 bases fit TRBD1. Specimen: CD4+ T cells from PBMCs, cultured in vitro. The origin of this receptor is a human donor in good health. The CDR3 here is CASSLTGQYTEAFF. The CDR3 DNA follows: TGTGCCAGCAGTTTAACGGGACAGTACACTGAAGCTTTCTTT.